Listed here are 23 T cell receptor beta chains from one sample, sequenced in a study of blood T cell repertoires in COVID-19. Measured with immunoSEQ multiplex PCR; TCRdb has only the in-frame clones, and not every one. This sample has about 240,000 clones, with roughly nine tenths found just once. Sequencing was done on a sample of peripheral blood. Receptors were obtained from a man in his sixties who had recovered from COVID-19.

The V and J genes are TRBV6-6 and TRBJ2-7; 10 bases agree with TRBD1. V lost 0 bases, J lost 7 bases, and 6 bases stayed unmatched. The CDR3 totals 15 residues. Germline V gene lookup returns CDR1 MNHNY and CDR2 SVGAGI (reference sequence). CDR3 residues: CASSYSGTGAWEQYF. CDR3 coding DNA: TGTGCCAGCAGTTACTCCGGGACAGGGGCGTGGGAGCAGTACTTC.

The V and J genes are TRBV5-1 and TRBJ2-2; D might be TRBD2 (5 bases). The CDR3 is 16 residues long. The V and J ends lost 1 base and 0 bases respectively, with 10 bases between them. Germline lookup yields CDR1 SGHRS and CDR2 YFSETQ. CDR3 loop: CASSLREQSNTGELFF. The CDR3, as DNA: TGCGCCAGCAGCTTGCGGGAACAATCGAACACCGGGGAGCTGTTTTTT.

In this sample, this clone turned up once. V and J are TRBV2 and TRBJ2-5; D is possibly TRBD1 (5 bases). This CDR3 is 13 amino acids long. Germline V gene data show CDR1 as SNHLY and CDR2 as FYNNEI. Trimming stripped 4 bases from V and 2 bases from J, with 8 bases between. DNA of the CDR3: TGTGCCAGCAGTGGACAGAAGCAAGAGACCCAGTACTTC. It is translated as CASSGQKQETQYF.

There are many counts of this clone. J is TRBJ1-2 and V is TRBV5-1; 7 bases agree with TRBD1. After removal of 4 bases from V and 4 bases from J, the junction contained 7 bases not matched to a gene. CDR1 is SGHRS and CDR2 is YFSETQ in the germline V gene. CDR3 length: 14 residues. The CDR3 nucleotides read TGCGCCAGCAGCGCACAACAGGGGCTCTATGGCTACACCTTC. Its protein is CASSAQQGLYGYTF.

The rearrangement links TRBV19 to TRBJ2-5, with 9 positions matching TRBD2. Germline V gene data show CDR1 as LNHDA and CDR2 as SQIVND (reference sequence). The CDR3 contains 14 residues. Trimming removed 5 bases from V and 4 bases from J; junction bases left unmatched: 5. DNA of the CDR3: TGTGCCAGTAGTCTCCTAGCGGGGAGAGAGACCCAGTACTTC. This gives the protein CASSLLAGRETQYF.

The J gene is TRBJ1-5, the V gene TRBV2, with D unclear. V was trimmed by 4 bases and J by 4 bases, leaving 11 bases between them. Germline lookup yields CDR1 SNHLY and CDR2 FYNNEI. This CDR3 has 14 amino acids. The CDR3 DNA sequence: TGTGCCAGCAGTGGATCCGTGAGGAATCAGCCCCAGCATTTT. Encoded protein: CASSGSVRNQPQHF. The complete variable domain, with remaining parts taken from reference TRBV2 and TRBJ1-5, reads EPEVTQTPSHQVTQMGQEVILRCVPISNHLYFYWYRQILGQKVEFLVSFYNNEISEKSEIFDDQFSVERPDGSNFTLKIRSTKLEDSAMYFCASSGSVRNQPQHFGDGTRLSIL.

This sequence joins TRBV21-1 and TRBJ1-4; the DNA was not used to check the table's D call, TRBD1. TRBV21-1 is designated a pseudogene. CDR3 size: 17 residues. This chain's CDR3 is CASSKVSRDNRKEKLFF. In DNA form, the CDR3 reads TGTGCCAGCAGCAAAGTCTCCCGGGACAATAGGAAGGAAAAACTGTTTTTT.

The chain couples TRBV30 to TRBJ2-3, with 8 bases that match TRBD2. CDR1 is GTSNPN, CDR2 SVGIG, per germline (reference sequence). This CDR3 spans 19 amino acids. V lost 0 bases, J lost 6 bases, and 20 bases stayed unmatched. CDR3 amino acids: CAWSVRRVLAGSWQDTQYF. The CDR3 DNA sequence: TGTGCCTGGAGTGTCCGGAGGGTGTTAGCGGGGTCTTGGCAGGATACGCAGTATTTT.

The chain joins TRBV7-2 to TRBJ1-1; D possibly corresponds to TRBD1 (6 bases). This CDR3 region has 16 residues. V was trimmed by 7 bases and J by 0 bases, leaving 18 bases between them. Germline CDR1 is SGHTA and CDR2 is FQGNSA. CDR3 protein: CASTLWTAHMNTEAFF. Written as DNA, the CDR3 is TGTGCCAGCACTCTATGGACAGCTCACATGAACACTGAAGCTTTCTTT.

V gene TRBV18 combines with J gene TRBJ2-1; D possibly corresponds to TRBD2 (6 bases). This CDR3 contains 16 residues. Deletions cut 6 bases from V and 0 bases from J, with 15 bases between. Germline V gene sequence: CDR1 KGHSH, CDR2 LQKENI. CDR3 protein: CASSSYSSVSYNEQFF. CDR3 in DNA: TGTGCCAGCTCCTCCTATTCTAGCGTCTCCTACAATGAGCAGTTCTTC.

The rearrangement links TRBV27 to TRBJ1-2, with D hard to call. Germline CDR1 reads MNHEY; CDR2 reads SMNVEV (reference sequence). The length of the CDR3 is 13 residues. Trimming removed 0 bases at V and 2 bases at J, with 4 bases between. CDR3 protein: CASSLSANYGYTF. The CDR3, as DNA: TGTGCCAGCAGTTTATCAGCCAACTATGGCTACACCTTC.

The V gene is TRBV2, the J gene TRBJ1-5; D remains ambiguous. The CDR3 is 14 amino acids. Germline lookup yields CDR1 SNHLY and CDR2 FYNNEI. V lost 4 bases to trimming and J lost 1 base, with 8 bases between them. This CDR3 is CASSVLGSNQPQHF. The CDR3 region has the DNA TGTGCCAGCAGTGTTCTCGGGAGCAATCAGCCCCAGCATTTT.

The CDR3 is CASLEYGYTF. CDR3 sequence (DNA): TGTGCCAGCTTGGAGTATGGCTACACCTTC. V and J are TRBV6-5 and TRBJ1-2; no firm D call. The CDR3 has 10 residues. Trimming pared 8 bases from V and 5 bases from J, leaving 6 bases between. Germline V gene sequence: CDR1 MNHEY, CDR2 SVGAGI.

This clone was recorded a few times. This sample includes further DNA sequences coding for the same CDR3. The rearrangement links TRBV5-1 to TRBJ1-5, with 11 positions matching TRBD1. V shed 4 bases, J shed 7 bases, and the junction held 4 bases outside the gene matches. Germline CDR1 and CDR2: SGHRS and YFSETQ. The CDR3 runs 14 residues. The CDR3 loop is CASSLGTGGQPQHF. In DNA form, the CDR3 reads TGCGCCAGCAGCCTCGGGACAGGGGGACAGCCCCAGCATTTT.

The V gene is TRBV2, the J gene TRBJ2-3; TRBD2 matches at 13 bases. This CDR3 spans 14 amino acids. J gave up 11 bases and V 8 bases, and 10 bases lay outside the gene matches. Germline CDR1 SNHLY, CDR2 FYNNEI. This CDR3 is CASELAGGPKQQYF. CDR3 sequence (DNA): TGTGCCAGCGAACTAGCGGGGGGGCCTAAGCAGCAGTATTTT.

This clone was counted only a few times. V is TRBV6-1 and J is TRBJ2-6; possible D gene TRBD1, 5 bases. Germline-derived CDR1 and CDR2 are MNHNS and SASEGT. The CDR3 sequence is 15 residues long. Trimming took 0 bases from V and 3 from J, leaving 6 bases between them. The CDR3 loop reads CASSEAQGGANVLTF. As DNA, the CDR3 is TGTGCCAGCAGTGAAGCGCAGGGTGGGGCCAACGTCCTGACTTTC.

The rearrangement uses TRBV5-1 and TRBJ2-2; D may be TRBD1 (6 bases). The ends were cut back, 0 bases at V and 5 bases at J, with 11 bases in the middle. This CDR3 region has 15 residues. CDR1 SGHRS and CDR2 YFSETQ come from the germline V gene. In DNA, the CDR3 is TGCGCCAGCAGCTTGGTCGACAGGACTACCGGGGAGCTGTTTTTT. This gives the protein CASSLVDRTTGELFF.

CDR3 sequence: CASSSRGGIYEQYV. The CDR3 bases are TGTGCCAGCAGTTCCCGAGGAGGAATCTACGAGCAGTACGTC. The chain is built from TRBV6-2 or TRBV6-3 and TRBJ2-7; tentative D call: TRBD2 (5 bases). The CDR3 is made up of 14 amino acids. The V gene's germline CDR1 is MNHEY and CDR2 SVGEGT. Trimming stripped 4 bases from V and 3 bases from J, with 13 bases between.

The rearrangement uses TRBV5-4 and TRBJ2-7; the D is unclear. The germline V gene encodes CDR1 SGHNT and CDR2 YYREEE (reference sequence). The CDR3 spans 13 residues. Between the trimmed V and J ends, which lost 2 bases and 0 bases, there was a span of 6 bases. CDR3 amino acids: CASSFGFSYEQYF. The CDR3 nucleotides are TGTGCCAGCAGCTTTGGCTTCTCCTACGAGCAGTACTTC.

The chain is built from TRBV6-1 and TRBJ1-2; no firm D call. The V and J ends lost 2 bases and 8 bases respectively, with 12 bases between them. The CDR3 is 13 amino acids. Per the germline V gene, CDR1 is MNHNS and CDR2 is SASEGT. DNA of the CDR3: TGTGCCAGCAGTGAACGTAGAGGGCTCGGCTACACCTTC. Its protein product is CASSERRGLGYTF.

CDR3 sequence: CASSQNIGAGLSDTQYF. CDR3 in DNA: TGTGCCAGCAGCCAGAATATAGGGGCGGGGTTGAGTGATACGCAGTATTTT. V is TRBV4-2 and J is TRBJ2-3, with D possibly TRBD2 on 6 matching bases. Looked up from germline, CDR1 is LGHNA and CDR2 is YNFKEQ. V was shortened by 3 bases and J by 6 bases, with 22 bases between the two germline ends. The CDR3 sequence is 17 residues long.

The table lists this clone with a count of one. The chain links TRBV6-2 or TRBV6-3 to TRBJ2-2; possible D gene TRBD1, 6 bases. From germline, CDR1 is MNHEY and CDR2 SVGEGT. V was cut by 5 bases and J by 6 bases, with 13 bases left in between. CDR3 length equals 14 residues. In DNA, the CDR3 is TGTGCCAGCAGTAAAGCAGGGGTTGCCGGGGAGCTGTTTTTT. This codes for CASSKAGVAGELFF.

This clone was observed a handful of times. J is TRBJ2-2 and V is TRBV9; weak D call: TRBD2 (6 bases). This CDR3 has 13 amino acids. V lost 5 bases, J lost 5 bases, and 10 bases lay in between. CDR1 and CDR2 (germline): SGDLS, YYNGEE. The CDR3 here is CASSGTVTGELFF. CDR3 bases: TGTGCCAGCAGTGGGACTGTAACCGGGGAGCTGTTTTTT.